The clone carrying this T cell receptor beta chain has ten or more counts. The antigen remains undetermined. The sample originates from a study of CD8+CD57+ T cells in acquired aplastic anemia. Looking at the study overall: The mean DNA yield obtained from sorted CD4+ and CD8+ cells came to approximately 3 ug. Study-wide points: Statistical testing detected no significant gap in CD8+ Simpson's diversity between patients and controls. Patients and controls turned out to have twenty-nine CD8+ CDR3 sequences in common.

It was patients with CD8+CD57+ cell expansion by flow cytometry who were chosen for sequencing. At blood sampling, none of the patients had yet received therapy. This CDR3 is 16 amino acids long. Per germline, CDR1 SGHTA and CDR2 FQGNSA. Trimming pared 7 bases from V and 0 bases from J, leaving 19 bases between. Genomic DNA provided the template from which TCR beta VDJ and CDR3 profiles were obtained. One entry per CDR3 protein, called by TCRdb with MiXCR from the reads. The sample lists a few hundred thousand distinct CDR3 sequences, over 40% occurring once. The receptor was isolated from a human donor with aplastic anemia. Sequencing input: sorted CD4+, CD8+, or CD8+CD57+ T cells (not recorded which) from PBMCs. This chain joins TRBV7-2 and TRBJ2-7; the D is unclear. The CDR3 here is CASTLNPASVSYEQYF. CDR3 DNA: TGTGCCAGCACCCTGAATCCGGCAAGTGTCTCCTACGAGCAGTACTTC. The full variable domain, in which reference TRBV7-2 and TRBJ2-7 provide the parts outside the CDR3, is GAGVSQSPSNKVTEKGKDVELRCDPISGHTALYWYRQSLGQGLEFLIYFQGNSAPDKSGLPSDRFSAERTGGSVSTLTIQRTQQEDSAVYLCASTLNPASVSYEQYFGPGTRLTVT.